This T cell receptor (beta chain) stems from a study of blood T cell repertoires in COVID-19. Study as a whole: Sources were T cells, B-cell-depleted T cells, or PBMCs; the material itself was cDNA or gDNA.

Original processing methods: Estimated nucleated cell counts came from reference gene primer amplification. The data were produced by immunoSEQ multiplex PCR, yet TCRdb's version contains in-frame clones alone and is incomplete. D and trimming come from the DNA, and the V and J calls and clone size come from that table. The sample has roughly 200,000 clones, roughly 84% seen once; the top ten hold 3% to 3.5%. This clone has only one observation. Before they entered the study, exposed participants had met a COVID-19 case within 2 weeks. CDR1 is MNHEY and CDR2 is SMNVEV in the germline V gene (reference sequence). Trimming stripped 5 bases from V and 0 bases from J, with 16 bases between. This CDR3 comprises 17 residues.

The source material was PBMCs or T cells enriched from blood (not recorded which). The chain combines TRBV27 with TRBJ1-4, with D hard to call. The TCR was taken from a woman aged 30 to 39 who had been exposed to COVID-19. The CDR3 spells CASSPLLDTTTNEKLFF. The CDR3 DNA reads as TGTGCCAGCAGTCCCCTGTTAGACACCACAACTAATGAAAAACTGTTTTTT.